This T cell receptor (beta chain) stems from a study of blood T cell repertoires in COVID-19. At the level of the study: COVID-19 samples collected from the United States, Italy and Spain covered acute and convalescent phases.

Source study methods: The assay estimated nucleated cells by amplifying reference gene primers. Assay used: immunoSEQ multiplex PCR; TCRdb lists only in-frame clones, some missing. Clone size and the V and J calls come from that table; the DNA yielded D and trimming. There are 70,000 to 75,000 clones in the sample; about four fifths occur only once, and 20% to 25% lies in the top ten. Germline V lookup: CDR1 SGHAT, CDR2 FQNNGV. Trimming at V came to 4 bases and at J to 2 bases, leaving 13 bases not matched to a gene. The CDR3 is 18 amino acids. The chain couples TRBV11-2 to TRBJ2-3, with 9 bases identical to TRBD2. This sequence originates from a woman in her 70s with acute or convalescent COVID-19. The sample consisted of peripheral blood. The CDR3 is CASSWLPISGSPTDTQYF. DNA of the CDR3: TGTGCCAGCAGCTGGCTTCCCATTAGCGGGAGTCCCACAGATACGCAGTATTTT.